One and the same sample provided the 32 T cell receptor beta chains below, sequenced in a study of human T cells and chemical hapten exposure. Time point described: pre-sensitization, week 0. Regarding treatment: therapeutic diphenylcyclopropenone sensitization with weekly scalp DPC. Unfractionated whole blood yielded total RNA. In TCRdb, the RACE reads were re-called with MiXCR into one record per CDR3 protein. The repertoire includes under 60,000 distinct CDR3 sequences, roughly a tenth of them detected once, and approximately 9.7% sits in the top ten. The source was whole blood, collected in connection with sensitization to the hapten diphenylcyclopropenone (DPC). The receptors here all came from a woman aged 25 to 39 with alopecia areata. Some clones in this sample may be carry-over from other donors' samples.

In its sample, this clonotype was seen a few times. The chain recombines TRBV6-2 or TRBV6-3 with TRBJ2-2; TRBD2 matches 10 bases. V lost 5 bases, J lost 2 bases, and 5 bases stayed unmatched. Germline assignment: CDR1 MNHEY and CDR2 SVGEGT. The CDR3 extends over 16 amino acids. CDR3 DNA: TGTGCCAGCAGTCCCCTAGCGGGGGCTAACACCGGGGAGCTGTTTTTT. The encoded protein is CASSPLAGANTGELFF.

This clonotype was counted ten times or more. V usage is TRBV20-1 and J usage is TRBJ1-6; 9 nucleotides match TRBD1. Germline CDR1 is DFQATT and CDR2 is SNEGSKA (reference sequence). Trimming cost V 3 bases and J 5 bases; bases outside gene matches: 11. The CDR3 length is 17 residues. CDR3 amino acids: CSARGTGSNGDNSPLHF. CDR3 DNA: TGCAGTGCTAGGGGGACAGGGTCAAATGGCGATAATTCACCCCTCCACTTT.

There are a few counts of this clonotype. This chain links TRBV12-3 or TRBV12-4 with TRBJ1-5, with D unclear. The CDR3 contains 15 residues. V lost 4 bases to trimming and J lost 5 bases, with 15 bases between them. The CDR3 reads CASSSTPPQDQPQHF. In nucleotides, the CDR3 is TGTGCCAGCAGTTCGACACCTCCTCAGGATCAGCCCCAGCATTTT.

This chain joins TRBV2 and TRBJ1-6; maybe TRBD1 (5 bases). V was pared by 7 bases and J by 7 bases, with 17 bases between. Germline V CDR1 and CDR2: SNHLY, FYNNEI. This CDR3 is built from 15 residues. CDR3 region: CASNRAGLGNSPLHF. CDR3 DNA sequence: TGTGCCAGCAATCGGGCAGGGTTGGGGAATTCACCCCTCCACTTT.

The gene calls are TRBV4-3 and TRBJ2-5; unclear D gene. Germline-derived CDR1 and CDR2 are LGHNA and YSLEER. The CDR3 runs to 14 residues. V was shortened by 1 base and J by 1 base, with 7 bases between the two germline ends. CDR3 coding DNA: TGCGCCAGCAGCCAAGCTCTGGGCCAAGAGACCCAGTACTTC. This sequence encodes CASSQALGQETQYF.

The sample holds a few counts of this clonotype. The rearrangement joins TRBV7-2 to TRBJ1-1; D call uncertain. Trimming left V 1 base short and J 2 bases short, with 5 bases between. From germline, CDR1 is SGHTA and CDR2 FQGNSA. The CDR3 covers 13 residues. Here the CDR3 reads CASSLVPNTEAFF. The CDR3 DNA reads TGTGCCAGCAGCTTAGTACCTAACACTGAAGCTTTCTTT.

A few counts support this clonotype. The chain links TRBV10-1 to TRBJ2-4; 7 bases fit TRBD1. CDR3 length: 15 residues. Losses at the gene ends were 0 bases for V and 1 base for J; bases not matched to a gene: 0. The germline CDR1 and CDR2 sequences are WNHNN and SYGVQD (reference sequence). This CDR3 is CASSESDRAKNIQYF. The CDR3 nucleotides are TGCGCCAGCAGTGAGTCGGACAGGGCCAAAAACATTCAGTACTTC.

At least ten counts were recorded for this clonotype. The gene calls are TRBV20-1 and TRBJ1-1; no clear D gene. The CDR3 extends over 13 amino acids. The V end was cut by 3 bases, the J end by 5 bases, with 13 bases between. Germline CDR1 DFQATT, CDR2 SNEGSKA (reference sequence). The CDR3 DNA is TGCAGTGCTAGCCAAGGAAGGTCTACTGAAGCTTTCTTT. The encoded protein is CSASQGRSTEAFF.

This clonotype was counted only a few times. The gene calls are TRBV29-1 and TRBJ2-3; the D gene could be TRBD1 or TRBD2 (5 bases each). Trimming stripped 7 bases from V and 0 bases from J, with 11 bases between. CDR3 length equals 13 residues. Germline V CDR1 and CDR2: SQVTM, ANQGSEA. CDR3 coding DNA: TGCAGCGGTGGACGGGACAGCACAGATACGCAGTATTTT. It is translated as CSGGRDSTDTQYF.

V and J are TRBV4-1 and TRBJ2-1; D call uncertain. Trimming stripped 1 base from V and 2 bases from J, with 9 bases between. The CDR3 length is 15 residues. The germline CDR1 and CDR2 sequences are MGHRA and YSYEKL. CDR3 region: CASSQGILPYNEQFF. For the CDR3, the DNA is TGCGCCAGCAGCCAAGGGATATTGCCCTACAATGAGCAGTTCTTC.

There are a few counts of this clonotype. The chain carries TRBV7-9 and TRBJ1-1; perhaps TRBD1 as D (5 bases). The V gene's germline CDR1 is SEHNR and CDR2 FQNEAQ (reference sequence). V was shortened by 8 bases and J by 2 bases, with 12 bases between the two germline ends. The CDR3 is 13 amino acids. The CDR3, as DNA: TGTGCCAGCCATGACGGGGGAAACACTGAAGCTTTCTTT. Its protein product is CASHDGGNTEAFF.

At least ten counts were recorded for this clonotype. The chain employs TRBV9 and TRBJ2-1; possibly TRBD2 for D (5 bases). The CDR3 contains 14 residues. Germline loops: CDR1 SGDLS, CDR2 YYNGEE. The V and J ends lost 6 bases and 10 bases respectively, with 20 bases between them. Here the CDR3 reads CASTYPIGGGEQFF. The CDR3, as DNA: TGTGCCAGCACCTACCCAATAGGAGGTGGAGAGCAGTTCTTC.

The genes are TRBV30 and TRBJ2-7; possibly TRBD2 for D (5 bases). The CDR3 has 12 amino acids. Germline assignment: CDR1 GTSNPN and CDR2 SVGIG (reference sequence). V was clipped by 1 base and J by 4 bases, with 8 bases between them. CDR3 coding DNA: TGTGCCTGGAGTGGAGGGATGTACGAGCAGTACTTC. It specifies CAWSGGMYEQYF.

Turning to this clonotype: Since a much larger clone is just one base distant, this may be a read error. The chain is built from TRBV6-2 or TRBV6-3 and TRBJ1-1; D unresolved. The CDR3 totals 13 residues. From germline, CDR1 is MNHEY and CDR2 SVGEGT. V was cut by 7 bases and J by 1 base, with 10 bases left in between. The CDR3 loop reads CASTPRRNTEAFF. CDR3 DNA: TGTGCCAGCACTCCGAGAAGGAACACTGAAGCTTTCTTT.

This chain links TRBV20-1 with TRBJ2-3; D perhaps matches TRBD1 (6 bases). CDR1 and CDR2 from the germline V gene are DFQATT and SNEGSKA (reference sequence). The CDR3 loop spans 17 amino acids. V was pared by 1 base and J by 4 bases, with 21 bases between. The CDR3 region is CSARAPLGAVKADTQYF. CDR3 in DNA: TGCAGTGCTAGAGCCCCCTTGGGGGCCGTTAAGGCAGATACGCAGTATTTT.

This clonotype was seen many times. The chain has TRBV28 and TRBJ1-5; D uncertain. Germline V gene data show CDR1 as MDHEN and CDR2 as SYDVKM. This CDR3 comprises 12 residues. V lost 5 bases and J lost 9, with 11 bases in between. The CDR3 loop reads CASSPPRGPQHF. Here the CDR3 DNA reads TGTGCCAGCAGTCCGCCGCGGGGGCCCCAGCATTTT.

There are many counts of this clonotype. The chain joins TRBV4-2 to TRBJ1-2; the D is unclear. V was shortened by 1 base and J by 1 base, with 7 bases between the two germline ends. The CDR3 is made up of 14 amino acids. Per the germline V gene, CDR1 is LGHNA and CDR2 is YNFKEQ. CDR3 loop: CASSQVGSNYGYTF. The CDR3 nucleotides are TGTGCCAGCAGCCAAGTGGGCAGTAACTATGGCTACACCTTC.

As regards this clonotype: A much larger clone differs from this one at a single base, so this may be a read error. The conserved phenylalanine or tryptophan is not found at the CDR3 terminus, so this likely reflects a read error. The chain joins TRBV20-1 to TRBJ1-1; D gene unclear. The V and J ends lost 6 bases and 3 bases respectively, with 5 bases between them. This CDR3 has 10 residues. Looked up from germline, CDR1 is DFQATT and CDR2 is SNEGSKA (reference sequence). As DNA, the CDR3 is TGCAGTGCCTTGGACACTGAAGCTTTCTCT. Its translation: CSALDTEAFS.

The table lists this clonotype with many counts. The chain recombines TRBV6-6 with TRBJ1-2, with D uncertain. Deletions cut 0 bases from V and 6 bases from J, with 8 bases between. The CDR3 has 13 residues. Germline loops: CDR1 MNHNY, CDR2 SVGAGI (reference sequence). CDR3 nucleotide sequence: TGTGCCAGCAGTTACTCTTGGATAGATGGCTACACCTTC. Amino acids: CASSYSWIDGYTF.

V gene TRBV28 combines with J gene TRBJ2-3; 10 nucleotides match TRBD1. Germline-derived CDR1 and CDR2 are MDHEN and SYDVKM. The V and J ends lost 5 bases and 1 base, in that order; junction bases with no gene match: 3. This CDR3 spans 15 amino acids. The CDR3 sequence: CASSKDRGGTDTQYF. Here the CDR3 DNA reads TGTGCCAGCAGTAAGGACAGGGGGGGCACAGATACGCAGTATTTT.

The chain carries TRBV19 and TRBJ1-2; 8 positions agree with TRBD1. V lost 6 bases and J lost 8; bases outside the gene matches: 32. The CDR3 has 21 residues. From germline, CDR1 is LNHDA and CDR2 SQIVND (reference sequence). CDR3 bases: TGTGCCAGTAGCCACCGGGTTGGTATTTTCGGCAGGGGGCAGATCTCGCCCGGCTACACCTTC. This translates into CASSHRVGIFGRGQISPGYTF.

This clonotype was counted a few times. The chain couples TRBV19 to TRBJ2-3, with 7 nucleotides matching TRBD1. There are 14 residues in the CDR3. Germline V gene sequence: CDR1 LNHDA, CDR2 SQIVND (reference sequence). Trimming at V came to 7 bases and at J to 9 bases, leaving 13 bases not matched to a gene. The CDR3 region has the DNA TGTGCCAGTATCGGACAGGCGAGCCTAAGCACGCAGTATTTT. Protein sequence: CASIGQASLSTQYF.

The chain couples TRBV6-6 to TRBJ2-5; no definite D call. V lost 5 bases and J 0 bases, leaving 16 bases between the germline ends. Germline CDR1 and CDR2: MNHNY and SVGAGI (reference sequence). This CDR3 is 16 amino acids long. This chain's CDR3 is CASSPWSHADQETQYF. The CDR3 coding sequence is TGTGCCAGCAGTCCTTGGTCCCACGCGGACCAAGAGACCCAGTACTTC.

The V call is TRBV12-3 or TRBV12-4, the J call TRBJ2-7; no definite D call. The CDR3 totals 14 residues. V lost 2 bases, J lost 0 bases, and 8 bases lay in between. CDR3 DNA sequence: TGTGCCAGCAGTTTACGGCGGAGCTCCTACGAGCAGTACTTC. Residues: CASSLRRSSYEQYF.

This chain links TRBV11-2 with TRBJ2-1; D uncertain. Germline lookup yields CDR1 SGHAT and CDR2 FQNNGV. V dropped 5 bases and J dropped 8 bases, with 19 bases sitting between them. The CDR3 has 15 amino acids. CDR3 nucleotides: TGTGCCAGCAGCCCAGTCGGGCCAGGCCCGGATGAGCAGTTCTTC. It is translated as CASSPVGPGPDEQFF.

The sample holds many counts of this clonotype. This chain joins TRBV4-3 and TRBJ1-2; TRBD1 matches at 9 bases. Trimming cost V 2 bases and J 5 bases; bases outside gene matches: 6. This CDR3 spans 15 amino acids. Germline loops: CDR1 LGHNA, CDR2 YSLEER. The CDR3 DNA follows: TGCGCCAGCAGCCAATTGGGGACAGGGCAATATGGCTACACCTTC. This gives the protein CASSQLGTGQYGYTF.

This clonotype was recorded many times. This sequence joins TRBV6-6 and TRBJ2-3; no firm D call. The germline V and J ends were trimmed by 0 bases and 2 bases, with 9 bases remaining between them. CDR3 length equals 15 residues. Germline CDR1 reads MNHNY; CDR2 reads SVGAGI (reference sequence). CDR3 loop: CASSYSLATTDTQYF. DNA of the CDR3: TGTGCCAGCAGTTACTCTTTAGCAACCACAGATACGCAGTATTTT.

This clonotype was observed at least ten times. This sequence joins TRBV28 and TRBJ2-4; D perhaps matches TRBD1 (6 bases). The CDR3 length is 16 residues. Trimming removed 3 bases from V and 1 base from J, with 13 bases in between. In germline, CDR1 is MDHEN, CDR2 SYDVKM. DNA of the CDR3: TGTGCCAGCAGTTTCGCAGGGGATTGGGCCAAAAACATTCAGTACTTC. As protein: CASSFAGDWAKNIQYF.

The chain couples TRBV5-4 to TRBJ2-7, with D possibly being TRBD2 (6 bases). V lost 0 bases to trimming and J lost 6 bases, with 16 bases between them. This CDR3 region has 15 residues. The germline V gene encodes CDR1 SGHNT and CDR2 YYREEE (reference sequence). CDR3 DNA: TGTGCCAGCAGCTTGGGATCGGGGCGGGGATCCGAGCAGTACTTC. Its translation is CASSLGSGRGSEQYF. Complete variable domain (other parts from reference TRBV5-4 and TRBJ2-7): ETGVTQSPTHLIKTRGQQVTLRCSSQSGHNTVSWYQQALGQGPQFIFQYYREEENGRGNFPPRFSGLQFPNYSSELNVNALELDDSALYLCASSLGSGRGSEQYFGPGTRLTVT.

This clonotype was seen at least ten times. The J gene is TRBJ2-1, the V gene TRBV4-2; TRBD2 aligns across 12 bases. CDR1 and CDR2 from the germline V gene are LGHNA and YNFKEQ. The CDR3 has 16 residues. V lost 3 bases, J lost 8 bases, and 8 bases stayed unmatched. The DNA of the CDR3 is TGTGCCAGCAGCCAGGAGTCTAGCGGGGGGGCGGATGAGCAGTTCTTC. It yields the protein CASSQESSGGADEQFF.

This clonotype has just a few counts. The chain employs TRBV4-1 and TRBJ1-6; the D is unclear. Trimming removed 1 base at V and 7 bases at J, with 17 bases between. CDR3 length equals 17 residues. CDR1 MGHRA and CDR2 YSYEKL come from the germline V gene. The DNA for the CDR3 is TGCGCCAGCAGCCAAGGAACGCCCGGGGTGACAAATTCACCCCTCCACTTT. This codes for CASSQGTPGVTNSPLHF.

The chain has TRBV12-3 or TRBV12-4 and TRBJ2-3; TRBD1 is a possible D gene (5 bases). The CDR3 runs to 14 residues. Trimming took off 6 bases at V and 2 bases at J, with 12 bases between the two ends. Here the CDR3 reads CASRKTVFTDTQYF. CDR3 nucleotides: TGTGCCAGCAGGAAGACAGTCTTCACAGATACGCAGTATTTT.